The entry below describes one T cell receptor beta chain. The antigen is undetermined. Time point denoted: blood from clinic visit 5 months post-surgery; TSC patient then seizure free. Profiled with immunoSEQ multiplex PCR; TCRdb holds only in-frame clones, not every one. The data show 300,000 to 400,000 clones, over 85% seen once. The data stem from a study of brain T cells in children with intractable seizures. Study-wide findings and caveats: Pre-surgery blood may have been undersampled, hiding some clones.

Germline-derived CDR1 and CDR2 are GTSNPN and SVGIG (reference sequence). CDR3 length: 13 amino acids. V was clipped by 3 bases and J by 7 bases; unmatched bases: 7. The chain joins TRBV30 to TRBJ1-1, with TRBD1 identical over 8 bases. Sequences were derived from peripheral blood, sampled about 5 months after surgery. This clonotype was obtained from a boy under two years old with tuberous sclerosis and intractable seizures. The CDR3 is CAWRKDRDDEAFF. CDR3 nucleotides: TGTGCCTGGAGGAAGGACAGGGACGATGAAGCTTTCTTT.